Here is one TCR beta chain with its context. Its antigen is not known. The data originate from a study of naive and memory T cell subsets. Overall study results and limits: Naive repertoires, especially CD8, held a few larger clonotypes, possibly memory cells re-expressing CD45RA.

The beta constant-region primer was an equimolar mix of two oligonucleotides covering TRBC1 and TRBC2. Nested alpha and beta constant-region primers with the SP2 primer drove four PCR rounds on ligated cDNA. MiXCR was run by TCRdb on the UMI-ligation and nested PCR reads, yielding one entry per CDR3 protein. The sample contains 140,000 to 150,000 distinct CDR3 sequences, roughly 22% of which appear only once. The trim removed 2 bases at V and 0 bases at J, leaving 24 bases unmatched. This CDR3 has 24 amino acids. Per the germline V gene, CDR1 is KGHSH and CDR2 is LQKENI. The sample comprised naive CD4+ T cells from blood. V is TRBV18 and J is TRBJ2-6; 8 nucleotides line up with TRBD2. This TCR came from a human donor in good health. Here the CDR3 reads CASSPTLAASAPLHTSSGANVLTF. The CDR3 DNA sequence: TGTGCCAGCTCACCAACACTAGCGGCCTCGGCCCCTCTCCATACGAGCTCTGGGGCCAACGTCCTGACTTTC.